This TCR beta chain stems from a study of control samples from healthy donors and cancer patients. TCRdb's table, derived via immunoSEQ multiplex PCR, lists solely in-frame clones and lacks some. This table holds about 150,000 clones, 70% to 90% found once. This CDR3 is built from 16 residues. V dropped 6 bases and J dropped 1; count of bases not matched to a gene: 11. CDR1 is SGHTA and CDR2 is FQGNSA in the germline V gene. This clonotype originated in a man younger than 35 in good health. The chain joins TRBV7-2 to TRBJ2-5, with 7 bases aligning to TRBD2. The source material was blood. CDR3 sequence: CASSPGGVAAQETQYF. The CDR3 DNA reads TGTGCCAGCAGTCCGGGGGGTGTCGCGGCCCAAGAGACCCAGTACTTC.